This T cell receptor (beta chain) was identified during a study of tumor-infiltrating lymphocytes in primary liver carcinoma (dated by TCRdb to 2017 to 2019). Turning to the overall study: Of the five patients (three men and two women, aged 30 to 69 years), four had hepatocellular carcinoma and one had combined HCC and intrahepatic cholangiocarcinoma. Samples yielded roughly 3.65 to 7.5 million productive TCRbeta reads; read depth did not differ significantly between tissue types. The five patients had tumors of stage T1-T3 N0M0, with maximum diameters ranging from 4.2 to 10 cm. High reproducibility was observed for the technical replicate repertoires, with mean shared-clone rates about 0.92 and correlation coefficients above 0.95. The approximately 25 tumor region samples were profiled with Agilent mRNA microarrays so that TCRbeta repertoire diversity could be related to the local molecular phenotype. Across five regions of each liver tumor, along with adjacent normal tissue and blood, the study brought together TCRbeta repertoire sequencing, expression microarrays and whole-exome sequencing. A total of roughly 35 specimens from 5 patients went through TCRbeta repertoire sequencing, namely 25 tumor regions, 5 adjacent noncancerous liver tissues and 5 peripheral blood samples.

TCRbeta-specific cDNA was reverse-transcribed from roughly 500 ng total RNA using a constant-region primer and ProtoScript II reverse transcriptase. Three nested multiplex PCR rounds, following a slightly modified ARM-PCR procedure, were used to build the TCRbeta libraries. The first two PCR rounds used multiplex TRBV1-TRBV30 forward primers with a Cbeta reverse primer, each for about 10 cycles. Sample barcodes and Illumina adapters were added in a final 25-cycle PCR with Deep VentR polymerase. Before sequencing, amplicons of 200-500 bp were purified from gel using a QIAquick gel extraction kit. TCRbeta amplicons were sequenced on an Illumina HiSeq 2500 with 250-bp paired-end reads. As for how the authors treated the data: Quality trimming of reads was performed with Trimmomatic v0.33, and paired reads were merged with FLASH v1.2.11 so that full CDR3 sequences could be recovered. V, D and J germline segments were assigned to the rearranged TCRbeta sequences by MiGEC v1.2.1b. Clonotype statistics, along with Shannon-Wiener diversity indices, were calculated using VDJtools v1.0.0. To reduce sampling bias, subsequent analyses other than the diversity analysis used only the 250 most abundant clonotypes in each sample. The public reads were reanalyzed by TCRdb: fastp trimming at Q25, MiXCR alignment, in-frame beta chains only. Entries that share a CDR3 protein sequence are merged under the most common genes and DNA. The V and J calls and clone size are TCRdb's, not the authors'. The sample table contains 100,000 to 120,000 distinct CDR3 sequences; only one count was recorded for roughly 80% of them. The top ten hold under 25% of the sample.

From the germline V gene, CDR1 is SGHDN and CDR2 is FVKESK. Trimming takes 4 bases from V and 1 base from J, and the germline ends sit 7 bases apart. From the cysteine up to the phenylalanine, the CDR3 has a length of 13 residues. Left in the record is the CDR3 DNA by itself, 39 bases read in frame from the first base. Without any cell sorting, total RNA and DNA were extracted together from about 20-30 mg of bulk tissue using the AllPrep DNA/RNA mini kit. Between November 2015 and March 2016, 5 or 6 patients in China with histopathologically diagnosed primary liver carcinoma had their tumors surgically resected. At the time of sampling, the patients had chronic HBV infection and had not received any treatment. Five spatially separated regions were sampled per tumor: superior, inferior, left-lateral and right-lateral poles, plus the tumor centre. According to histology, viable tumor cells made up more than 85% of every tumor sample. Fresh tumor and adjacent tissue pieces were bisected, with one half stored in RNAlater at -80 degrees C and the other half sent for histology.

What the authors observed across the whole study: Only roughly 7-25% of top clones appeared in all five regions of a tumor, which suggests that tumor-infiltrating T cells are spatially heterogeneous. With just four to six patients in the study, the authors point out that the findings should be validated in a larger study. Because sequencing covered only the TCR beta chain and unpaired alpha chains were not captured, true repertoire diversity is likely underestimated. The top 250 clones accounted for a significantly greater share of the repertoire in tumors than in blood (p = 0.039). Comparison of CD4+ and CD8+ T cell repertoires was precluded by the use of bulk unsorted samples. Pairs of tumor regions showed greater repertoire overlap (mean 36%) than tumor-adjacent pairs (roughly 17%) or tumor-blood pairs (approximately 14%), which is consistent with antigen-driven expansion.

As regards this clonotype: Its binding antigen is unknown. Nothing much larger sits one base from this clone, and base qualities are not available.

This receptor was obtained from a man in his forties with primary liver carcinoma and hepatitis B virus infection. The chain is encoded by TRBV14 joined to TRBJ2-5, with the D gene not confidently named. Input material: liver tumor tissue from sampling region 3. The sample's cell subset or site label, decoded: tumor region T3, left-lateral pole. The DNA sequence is TGTGCCAGCAGCCGCCTCCTCCAAGAGACCCAGTACTTC. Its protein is CASSRLLQETQYF.